This TCR beta chain derives from a study of T cell responses to AZD1222 COVID-19 vaccine. Some clones are missing from TCRdb's copy, which holds only in-frame ones; the method was immunoSEQ multiplex PCR. The data show about 92,000 clones, approximately 90% seen once. This clone was seen once. The clonotype comes from an adult in good health. Specimen: peripheral blood, collected on day 0 of AZD1222 vaccination.

CDR3 nucleotides: TGTGCCAGCAGCTCACGGACAGGGAGCGGTGGCTACACCTTC. Translated: CASSSRTGSGGYTF. The chain is built from TRBV7-2 and TRBJ1-2, with 8 bases matching TRBD1. This CDR3 has 14 amino acids. The V and J ends lost 4 bases and 7 bases, in that order; junction bases with no gene match: 8. The germline V gene has CDR1 SGHTA and CDR2 FQGNSA. The full variable domain, its missing parts supplied by reference TRBV7-2 and TRBJ1-2, is GAGVSQSPSNKVTEKGKDVELRCDPISGHTALYWYRQSLGQGLEFLIYFQGNSAPDKSGLPSDRFSAERTGGSVSTLTIQRTQQEDSAVYLCASSSRTGSGGYTFGSGTRLTVV.